One and the same sample provided the 22 T cell receptor beta chains below, sequenced in a study of blood T cell repertoires in COVID-19. TCRdb keeps only in-frame clones here, not all; method: immunoSEQ multiplex PCR. The sample holds approximately 210,000 clones, about four fifths seen once. Sequencing was performed on PBMCs or T cells enriched from blood (not recorded which). These receptors all stem from a woman between 45 and 65 years old with acute COVID-19.

Concerning this clone: An end of the junction does not agree with germline; a read error may underlie this. The chain is built from TRBV7-9 and TRBJ2-5, with D maybe TRBD1 (6 bases). Germline CDR1 SEHNR, CDR2 FQNEAQ (reference sequence). The CDR3 consists of 14 residues. DNA for the CDR3: TGTGCCAGCACCATCGGGACATCCCAAGGGACCCAGTACTTC. This codes for CASTIGTSQGTQYF.

This clone was detected once. The rearrangement links TRBV12-3 or TRBV12-4 to TRBJ2-7; no definite D call. V was cut by 2 bases and J by 6 bases, with 8 bases left in between. The length of the CDR3 is 12 residues. The CDR3 DNA sequence: TGTGCCAGCAGTTTACCCCACGGCGAGCAGTACTTC. Amino acids: CASSLPHGEQYF.

This clone showed up just a few times. V usage is TRBV4-2 and J usage is TRBJ1-1, with 7 bases that match TRBD1. V dropped 4 bases and J dropped 5; count of bases not matched to a gene: 1. CDR3 length: 12 amino acids. The V gene's germline CDR1 is LGHNA and CDR2 YNFKEQ. CDR3 nucleotides: TGTGCCAGCAGCCCGACAGGGACTGAAGCTTTCTTT. This gives the protein CASSPTGTEAFF.

This clone was observed a few times. This sequence joins TRBV19 and TRBJ1-4; unclear D gene. Trimming stripped 1 base from V and 8 bases from J, with 5 bases between. CDR1 is LNHDA and CDR2 is SQIVND in the germline V gene (reference sequence). The CDR3 is made up of 12 amino acids. The CDR3, as DNA: TGTGCCAGTAGTATAGGCGGAGAAAAACTGTTTTTT. Translating it yields CASSIGGEKLFF.

The V and J genes are TRBV5-4 and TRBJ1-1; D ambiguous. The V and J ends lost 4 bases and 11 bases respectively, with 15 bases between them. The CDR3 length is 12 residues. Germline lookup yields CDR1 SGHNT and CDR2 YYREEE (reference sequence). The CDR3 region is CASSRDRTKAFF. DNA of the CDR3: TGTGCCAGCAGCCGGGATCGAACAAAGGCTTTCTTT.

In this sample, this clone turned up a few times. The chain carries TRBV11-1 and TRBJ2-1, with D hard to call. CDR3 length: 13 residues. V was pared by 3 bases and J by 4 bases, with 7 bases between. Germline values: CDR1 SGHAT, CDR2 FQDESV (reference sequence). The chain's CDR3 is CASSFEEYNEQFF. The CDR3 coding sequence is TGTGCCAGCAGCTTCGAGGAATACAATGAGCAGTTCTTC.

The chain joins TRBV10-3 to TRBJ2-5, with 11 bases aligning to TRBD2. This CDR3 spans 15 amino acids. V was clipped by 4 bases and J by 5 bases; unmatched bases: 6. CDR1 and CDR2 (germline): ENHRY, SYGVKD. The CDR3 nucleotides read TGTGCCATCAGTGCTTCACTAGCGGGAGTGGAGACCCAGTACTTC. Its protein is CAISASLAGVETQYF.

The gene calls are TRBV28 and TRBJ1-5, with 8 positions matching TRBD1. The CDR3 has 16 amino acids. V shed 6 bases and J 2 bases; nucleotides not matched to a gene: 9. Per the germline V gene, CDR1 is MDHEN and CDR2 is SYDVKM. CDR3 loop: CASRRTGYGGNQPQHF. CDR3 nucleotide sequence: TGTGCCAGCAGAAGGACAGGGTACGGGGGCAATCAGCCCCAGCATTTT.

Only a few counts were recorded for this clone. This chain uses TRBV19 with TRBJ2-7; a weak D match, TRBD1 (5 bases). Germline V gene lookup returns CDR1 LNHDA and CDR2 SQIVND (reference sequence). This CDR3 comprises 15 residues. Trimming stripped 1 base from V and 2 bases from J, with 12 bases between. CDR3 sequence reads: CASSIGGAGTYEQYF. For the CDR3, the DNA is TGTGCCAGTAGTATAGGTGGGGCAGGGACCTACGAGCAGTACTTC. The whole variable domain, remainder taken from reference TRBV19 and TRBJ2-7, is DGGITQSPKYLFRKEGQNVTLSCEQNLNHDAMYWYRQDPGQGLRLIYYSQIVNDFQKGDIAEGYSVSREKKESFPLTVTSAQKNPTAFYLCASSIGGAGTYEQYFGPGTRLTVT.

This clone was recorded only once. Sequence at one end of the junction differs from germline and may be a read error. This chain links TRBV30 with TRBJ1-5, with D unclear. The CDR3 is 13 amino acids. Germline CDR1 is GTSNPN and CDR2 is SVGIG (reference sequence). The CDR3 is CAWSASRTAVRYF. The CDR3 nucleotides are TGTGCCTGGAGTGCTTCCCGTACAGCAGTAAGGTATTTT.

J is TRBJ2-1 and V is TRBV7-2, with TRBD2 identical over 7 bases. The junction had 3 bases not matched to a gene; V was cut back by 0 bases and J by 7 bases. Germline CDR1 SGHTA, CDR2 FQGNSA. CDR3 length equals 14 residues. CDR3 amino acids: CASSLAGGRNEQFF. In DNA form, the CDR3 reads TGTGCCAGCAGCTTAGCGGGAGGGCGAAATGAGCAGTTCTTC.

The chain combines TRBV2 with TRBJ1-5; maybe TRBD1 (6 bases). CDR3 length equals 17 residues. V was cut by 1 base and J by 0 bases, with 13 bases left in between. Germline CDR1 and CDR2: SNHLY and FYNNEI. The CDR3 reads CASSEGGRSYSNQPQHF. Here the CDR3 DNA reads TGTGCCAGCAGTGAAGGGGGGCGCTCCTATAGCAATCAGCCCCAGCATTTT.

The chain has TRBV18 and TRBJ1-2; TRBD1 aligns across 9 bases. J was trimmed by 3 bases and V by 2 bases; bases with no gene match: 13. This CDR3 comprises 18 residues. From germline, CDR1 is KGHSH and CDR2 LQKENI. The CDR3 protein is CASSPNRGQGQLYYGYTF. In DNA form, the CDR3 reads TGTGCCAGCTCACCAAATCGGGGACAGGGACAGCTTTACTATGGCTACACCTTC. Together with reference TRBV18 and TRBJ1-2, the CDR3 gives the full variable domain: NAGVMQNPRHLVRRRGQEARLRCSPMKGHSHVYWYRQLPEEGLKFMVYLQKENIIDESGMPKERFSAEFPKEGPSILRIQQVVRGDSAAYFCASSPNRGQGQLYYGYTFGSGTRLTVV.

CDR3 loop: CAWSYSYNQPQHF. For the CDR3, the DNA is TGTGCCTGGTCCTATTCATACAATCAGCCCCAGCATTTT. The chain joins TRBV30 to TRBJ1-5, with D unclear. Germline V lookup: CDR1 GTSNPN, CDR2 SVGIG (reference sequence). There are 13 residues in the CDR3. Trimming left V 5 bases short and J 3 bases short, with 11 bases between.

The chain carries TRBV6-5 and TRBJ2-5; possibly TRBD1 for D (6 bases). Deletions cut 6 bases from V and 1 base from J, with 9 bases between. This CDR3 is 13 amino acids long. CDR1 is MNHEY and CDR2 is SVGAGI in the germline V gene. CDR3 amino acids: CASRRQVQETQYF. CDR3 nucleotides: TGTGCCAGCAGGAGACAGGTCCAAGAGACCCAGTACTTC.

The chain is built from TRBV30 and TRBJ1-1, with D unclear. CDR1 is GTSNPN, CDR2 SVGIG, per germline (reference sequence). The CDR3 sequence is 11 residues long. The V gene lost 4 bases and the J gene lost 6 bases, with 9 bases spanning the gap. The CDR3 loop reads CAWIRFAEAFF. For the CDR3, the DNA is TGTGCCTGGATTCGGTTTGCTGAAGCTTTCTTT.

The V call is TRBV9, the J call TRBJ2-5, with D uncertain. The CDR3 runs 12 residues. In germline, CDR1 is SGDLS, CDR2 YYNGEE. The V gene lost 3 bases and the J gene lost 8 bases, with 11 bases spanning the gap. CDR3 amino acids: CASSGSGLTQYF. DNA of the CDR3: TGTGCCAGCAGCGGATCAGGTCTAACCCAGTACTTC.

The chain uses TRBV10-2 and TRBJ1-3, with 8 bases identical to TRBD1. This CDR3 is built from 16 residues. The J segment lost 0 bases and the V segment lost 2 bases, leaving 3 bases of the junction unmatched. Per germline, CDR1 WSHSY and CDR2 SAAADI. CDR3 residues: CASSERTGPSGNTIYF. The CDR3 DNA follows: TGCGCCAGCAGTGAGAGGACAGGGCCCTCTGGAAACACCATATATTTT.

The chain combines TRBV5-1 with TRBJ1-2, with TRBD1 matching 8 bases. With V trimmed by 0 bases and J by 6 bases, 4 bases remained unmatched. CDR1 SGHRS and CDR2 YFSETQ come from the germline V gene. The CDR3 extends over 14 amino acids. CDR3 coding DNA: TGCGCCAGCAGCTTGGCCGACAGGGGCGATGGCTACACCTTC. This codes for CASSLADRGDGYTF.

The chain couples TRBV30 to TRBJ1-4; 7 bases line up with TRBD1. The CDR3 sequence is 16 residues long. The junction had 6 bases not matched to a gene; V was cut back by 0 bases and J by 2 bases. The germline gives CDR1 GTSNPN, CDR2 SVGIG (reference sequence). The chain's CDR3 is CAWSVGSTGTNEKLFF. CDR3 sequence (DNA): TGTGCCTGGAGTGTTGGATCGACAGGGACTAATGAAAAACTGTTTTTT.

This clone was observed a handful of times. The chain couples TRBV19 to TRBJ1-5; 7 nucleotides line up with TRBD1. Germline V gene sequence: CDR1 LNHDA, CDR2 SQIVND (reference sequence). J was trimmed by 0 bases and V by 7 bases; bases with no gene match: 6. The CDR3 covers 15 residues. The CDR3: CASNRGGSSNQPQHF. CDR3 in DNA: TGTGCCAGTAACAGGGGCGGGTCTAGCAATCAGCCCCAGCATTTT.

The V and J genes are TRBV4-1 and TRBJ1-2; D is perhaps TRBD1 (5 bases). There are 12 residues in the CDR3. Trimming took off 4 bases at V and 5 bases at J, with 8 bases between the two ends. Per the germline V gene, CDR1 is MGHRA and CDR2 is YSYEKL. This CDR3 reads CASSRGVYGYTF. DNA of the CDR3: TGCGCCAGCAGCCGGGGGGTATATGGCTACACCTTC.